This TCR beta chain was recovered during a study of blood T cell repertoires in COVID-19. Whole-study context: Donors in the United States, Italy and Spain gave samples during acute or convalescent COVID-19. Nucleic acid was either cDNA or gDNA, and it came from T cells, B-cell-depleted T cells, or PBMCs.

Original handling: Counts of nucleated cells, estimated from reference gene primer amplification, were obtained. Repertoires were generated with immunoSEQ multiplex PCR, while TCRdb's copy carries only in-frame clones and drops some. V, J and clone size are taken as reported in that table, and D and trimming were inferred from the DNA itself. The repertoire consists of 230,000 or so clones, with 84% occurring once and the leading ten covering 1.4%. V was pared by 2 bases and J by 4 bases, with 3 bases of the junction left unmatched. CDR1 and CDR2 (germline): LGHNT, FRNRAP. The CDR3 contains 15 residues.

The genes are TRBV12-5 and TRBJ1-4, with TRBD1 matching 8 bases. What was sequenced was peripheral blood. The sequence was collected from a woman aged 40-49 years who had recovered from COVID-19. The CDR3 region is CASGLMGTGNEKLFF. The CDR3 nucleotides are TGTGCTAGTGGTTTGATGGGGACAGGTAATGAAAAACTGTTTTTT. Combining the CDR3 with reference TRBV12-5 and TRBJ1-4 gives the whole variable domain DARVTQTPRHKVTEMGQEVTMRCQPILGHNTVFWYRQTMMQGLELLAYFRNRAPLDDSGMPKDRFSAEMPDATLATLKIQPSEPRDSAVYFCASGLMGTGNEKLFFGSGTQLSVL.